Each of the 11 T cell receptor beta chains below was sequenced from the same sample in a study of T cell responses to AZD1222 COVID-19 vaccine. Sequencing used immunoSEQ multiplex PCR; TCRdb keeps in-frame clones, though not all of them. Of about 97,000 clones in the sample, approximately 91% are singletons; the top ten hold less than 3.5%. Sequenced here: peripheral blood, sampled on day 0 of AZD1222 vaccination. Every receptor here comes from an adult in good health.

V is TRBV9 and J is TRBJ2-3; possibly TRBD2 for D (6 bases). Germline-derived CDR1 and CDR2 are SGDLS and YYNGEE. The CDR3 totals 15 residues. V was trimmed by 4 bases and J by 5 bases, leaving 17 bases between them. DNA of the CDR3: TGTGCCAGCAGCCCCCAGACTAGTTTACTAGATACGCAGTATTTT. This encodes CASSPQTSLLDTQYF.

The chain joins TRBV7-2 to TRBJ1-1, with 8 positions matching TRBD1. This CDR3 has 13 residues. Per germline, CDR1 SGHTA and CDR2 FQGNSA. With 5 bases clipped from V and 7 bases from J, the junction kept 6 bases outside the gene matches. The CDR3 sequence: CASSLGQGLEAFF. The DNA of the CDR3 is TGTGCCAGCAGCCTAGGACAGGGACTTGAAGCTTTCTTT. The whole variable domain, filled in from reference TRBV7-2 and TRBJ1-1, reads GAGVSQSPSNKVTEKGKDVELRCDPISGHTALYWYRQSLGQGLEFLIYFQGNSAPDKSGLPSDRFSAERTGGSVSTLTIQRTQQEDSAVYLCASSLGQGLEAFFGQGTRLTVV.

The V and J genes are TRBV19 and TRBJ2-3, with 8 bases identical to TRBD2. Per germline, CDR1 LNHDA and CDR2 SQIVND (reference sequence). V shed 7 bases and J 4 bases; nucleotides not matched to a gene: 10. This CDR3 has 15 residues. CDR3 nucleotide sequence: TGTGCCAGTACCTCGGCGGGGGGCTCCCCAGATACGCAGTATTTT. It encodes CASTSAGGSPDTQYF.

A single count supports this clone. The chain joins TRBV11-1 to TRBJ2-1; 13 nucleotides agree with TRBD2. In germline, CDR1 is SGHAT, CDR2 FQDESV (reference sequence). J gave up 7 bases and V 5 bases, and 8 bases lay outside the gene matches. This CDR3 region has 16 residues. CDR3 loop: CASSARTSGGWNEQFF. CDR3 bases: TGTGCCAGCAGCGCCCGGACTAGCGGGGGATGGAATGAGCAGTTCTTC.

The chain joins TRBV19 to TRBJ1-1; D remains ambiguous. The CDR3 is 13 amino acids. V lost 7 bases, J lost 5 bases, and 14 bases lay in between. Germline V gene data show CDR1 as LNHDA and CDR2 as SQIVND (reference sequence). CDR3 in amino acids: CASKSRTATEAFF. CDR3 sequence (DNA): TGTGCCAGTAAATCCAGGACGGCGACTGAAGCTTTCTTT. Full variable domain (rest looked up from reference TRBV19 and TRBJ1-1): DGGITQSPKYLFRKEGQNVTLSCEQNLNHDAMYWYRQDPGQGLRLIYYSQIVNDFQKGDIAEGYSVSREKKESFPLTVTSAQKNPTAFYLCASKSRTATEAFFGQGTRLTVV.

The J gene is TRBJ1-1, the V gene TRBV19; no definite D call. Looked up from germline, CDR1 is LNHDA and CDR2 is SQIVND (reference sequence). The CDR3 has 13 residues. Trimming stripped 4 bases from V and 7 bases from J, with 13 bases between. CDR3 loop: CASSTAGRVEAFF. The CDR3 coding sequence is TGTGCCAGTAGTACCGCCGGGAGGGTTGAAGCTTTCTTT.

The gene calls are TRBV18 and TRBJ1-1; the D gene is possibly TRBD1 (6 bases). CDR3 size: 15 residues. The ends were cut back, 3 bases at V and 2 bases at J, with 13 bases in the middle. The germline CDR1 and CDR2 sequences are KGHSH and LQKENI. The CDR3 here is CASSPLSGTNTEAFF. DNA of the CDR3: TGTGCCAGCTCACCCCTTTCCGGGACAAACACTGAAGCTTTCTTT.

This clone qualifies as medium-sized (0.01 to 0.1%). The chain recombines TRBV4-1 with TRBJ1-5, with D possibly matching TRBD1 (6 bases). This CDR3 spans 15 amino acids. V lost 1 base and J lost 3, with 10 bases in between. CDR1 MGHRA and CDR2 YSYEKL come from the germline V gene. CDR3 DNA: TGCGCCAGCAGCCAAGCGACAGGACCCAATCAGCCCCAGCATTTT. It codes for CASSQATGPNQPQHF.

J is TRBJ1-4 and V is TRBV12-3 or TRBV12-4; no definite D call. The CDR3 has 13 amino acids. V lost 3 bases to trimming and J lost 10 bases, with 12 bases between them. This CDR3 reads CASSLAMDGKLFF. Here the CDR3 DNA reads TGTGCCAGCAGTTTGGCTATGGATGGAAAACTGTTTTTT.

CDR3 protein: CASSQGKVNQPQHF. Here the CDR3 DNA reads TGTGCCAGCAGCCAAGGAAAGGTAAATCAGCCCCAGCATTTT. The chain recombines TRBV3-1 (or the pseudogene TRBV3-2) with TRBJ1-5; D remains ambiguous. Germline loops: CDR1 LGHDT, CDR2 YNNKEL (reference sequence). V dropped 1 base and J dropped 4 bases, with 8 bases sitting between them. CDR3 length equals 14 residues.

V and J are TRBV5-1 and TRBJ1-2; D is uncertain. CDR1 is SGHRS, CDR2 YFSETQ, per germline. The V and J ends lost 0 bases and 2 bases respectively, with 5 bases between them. The CDR3 loop spans 13 amino acids. The CDR3 region is CASSLAQNYGYTF. CDR3 sequence (DNA): TGCGCCAGCAGCTTGGCGCAGAACTATGGCTACACCTTC.